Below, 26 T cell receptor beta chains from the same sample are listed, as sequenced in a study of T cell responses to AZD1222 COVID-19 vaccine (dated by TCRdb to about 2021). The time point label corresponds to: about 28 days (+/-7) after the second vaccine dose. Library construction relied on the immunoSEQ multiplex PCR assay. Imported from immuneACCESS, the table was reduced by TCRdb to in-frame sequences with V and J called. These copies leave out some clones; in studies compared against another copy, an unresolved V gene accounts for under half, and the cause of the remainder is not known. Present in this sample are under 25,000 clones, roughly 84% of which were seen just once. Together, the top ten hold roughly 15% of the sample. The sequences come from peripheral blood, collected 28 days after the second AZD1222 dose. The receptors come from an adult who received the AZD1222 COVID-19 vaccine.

This CDR3 is CASSLSEGYTF. The CDR3, as DNA: TGTGCCAGCAGCCTGAGTGAAGGCTACACCTTC. This chain joins TRBV2 and TRBJ1-2; the D is unclear. CDR1 and CDR2 from the germline V gene are SNHLY and FYNNEI. The CDR3 totals 11 residues. V shed 6 bases and J shed 8 bases, with 10 bases lying between them.

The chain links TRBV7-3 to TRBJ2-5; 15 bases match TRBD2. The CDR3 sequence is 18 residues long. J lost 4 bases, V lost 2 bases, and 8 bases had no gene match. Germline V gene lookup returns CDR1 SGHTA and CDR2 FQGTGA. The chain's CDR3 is CASSLRGLAGGRGETQYF. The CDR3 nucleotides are TGTGCCAGCAGCTTACGTGGACTAGCGGGAGGGCGCGGAGAGACCCAGTACTTC.

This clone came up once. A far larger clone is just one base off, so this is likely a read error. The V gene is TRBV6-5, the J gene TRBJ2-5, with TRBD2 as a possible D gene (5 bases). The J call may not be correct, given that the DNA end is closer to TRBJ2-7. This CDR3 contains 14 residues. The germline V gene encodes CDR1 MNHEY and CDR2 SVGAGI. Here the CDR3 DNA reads TGTGCCAGCAGCTCCGGACTCGTACAGCTCGAGCAGTACTTC. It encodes CASSSGLVQLEQYF.

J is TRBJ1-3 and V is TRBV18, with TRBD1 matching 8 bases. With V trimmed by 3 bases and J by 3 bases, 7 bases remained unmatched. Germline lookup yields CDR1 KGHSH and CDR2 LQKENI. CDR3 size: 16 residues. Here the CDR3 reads CASSPVTGEIGNTIYF. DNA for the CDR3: TGTGCCAGCTCACCCGTGACAGGGGAAATTGGAAACACCATATATTTT.

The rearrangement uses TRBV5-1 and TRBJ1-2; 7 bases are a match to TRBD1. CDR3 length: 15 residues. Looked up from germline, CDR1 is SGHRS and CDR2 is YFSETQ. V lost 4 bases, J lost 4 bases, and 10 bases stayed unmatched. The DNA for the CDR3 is TGCGCCAGCAGCCGAGACCAGGGGGGTACCTATGGCTACACCTTC. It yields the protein CASSRDQGGTYGYTF. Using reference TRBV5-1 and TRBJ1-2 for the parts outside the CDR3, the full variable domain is KAGVTQTPRYLIKTRGQQVTLSCSPISGHRSVSWYQQTPGQGLQFLFEYFSETQRNKGNFPGRFSGRQFSNSRSEMNVSTLELGDSALYLCASSRDQGGTYGYTFGSGTRLTVV.

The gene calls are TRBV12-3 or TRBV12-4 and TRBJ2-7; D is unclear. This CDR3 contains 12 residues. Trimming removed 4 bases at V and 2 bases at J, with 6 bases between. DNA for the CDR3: TGTGCCAGCAGTTATAGACCCTACGAGCAGTACTTC. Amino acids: CASSYRPYEQYF.

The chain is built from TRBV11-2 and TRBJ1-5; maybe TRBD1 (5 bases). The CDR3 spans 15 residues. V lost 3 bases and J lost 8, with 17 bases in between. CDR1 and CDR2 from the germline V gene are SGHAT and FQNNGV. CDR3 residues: CASSFSGTRLEPQHF. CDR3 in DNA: TGTGCCAGCAGCTTTAGTGGGACTCGCCTGGAGCCCCAGCATTTT.

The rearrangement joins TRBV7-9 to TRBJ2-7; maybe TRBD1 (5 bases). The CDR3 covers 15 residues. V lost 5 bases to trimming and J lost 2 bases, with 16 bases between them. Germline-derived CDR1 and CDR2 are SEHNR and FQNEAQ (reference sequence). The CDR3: CASSRDTTGAYEQYF. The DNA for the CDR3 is TGTGCCAGCAGCCGAGACACCACAGGCGCCTACGAGCAGTACTTC.

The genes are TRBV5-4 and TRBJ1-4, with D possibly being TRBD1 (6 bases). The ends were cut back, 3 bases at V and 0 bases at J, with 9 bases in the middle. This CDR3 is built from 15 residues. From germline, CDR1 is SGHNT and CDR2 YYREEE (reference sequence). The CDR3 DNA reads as TGTGCCAGCAGCTCGGCAGGGGCAACTAATGAAAAACTGTTTTTT. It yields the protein CASSSAGATNEKLFF.

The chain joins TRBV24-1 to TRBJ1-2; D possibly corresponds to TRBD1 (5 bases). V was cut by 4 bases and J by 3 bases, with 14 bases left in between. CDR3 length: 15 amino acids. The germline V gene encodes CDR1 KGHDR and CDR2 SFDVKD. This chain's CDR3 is CATSEPGQDYYGYTF. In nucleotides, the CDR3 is TGTGCCACCAGTGAACCGGGGCAGGACTACTATGGCTACACCTTC.

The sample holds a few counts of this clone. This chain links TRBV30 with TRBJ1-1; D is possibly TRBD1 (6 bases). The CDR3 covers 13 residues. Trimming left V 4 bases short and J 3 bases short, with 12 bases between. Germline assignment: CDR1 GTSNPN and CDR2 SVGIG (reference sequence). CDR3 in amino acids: CAWTAGEDTEAFF. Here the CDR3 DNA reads TGTGCCTGGACGGCAGGGGAGGACACTGAAGCTTTCTTT.

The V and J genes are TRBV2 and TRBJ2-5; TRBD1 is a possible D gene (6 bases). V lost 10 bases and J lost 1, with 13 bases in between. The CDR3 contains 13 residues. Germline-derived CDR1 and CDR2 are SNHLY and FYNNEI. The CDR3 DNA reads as TGTGCCACCTCACAGGGTGTCCAAGAGACCCAGTACTTC. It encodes CATSQGVQETQYF.

The CDR3 loop reads CASSPGQGNFGQPQHF. CDR3 in DNA: TGCGCCAGCAGCCCGGGACAGGGGAATTTTGGACAGCCCCAGCATTTT. The chain uses TRBV5-1 and TRBJ1-5, with 10 bases identical to TRBD1. Germline assignment: CDR1 SGHRS and CDR2 YFSETQ. CDR3 length: 16 amino acids. The V gene end was trimmed by 4 bases and the J gene end by 7 bases; junction bases not matched to a gene: 11.

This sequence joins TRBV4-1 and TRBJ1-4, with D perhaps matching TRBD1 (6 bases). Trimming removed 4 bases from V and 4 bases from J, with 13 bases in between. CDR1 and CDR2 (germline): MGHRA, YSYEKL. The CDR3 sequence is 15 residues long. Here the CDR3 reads CASSLTTGRNEKLFF. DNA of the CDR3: TGCGCCAGCAGCCTAACGACAGGACGTAATGAAAAACTGTTTTTT.

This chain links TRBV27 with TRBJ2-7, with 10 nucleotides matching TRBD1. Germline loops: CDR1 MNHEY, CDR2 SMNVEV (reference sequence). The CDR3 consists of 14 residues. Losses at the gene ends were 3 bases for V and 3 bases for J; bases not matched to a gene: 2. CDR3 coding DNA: TGTGCCAGCAGTTTGCGGGACAGGGGCTACGAGCAGTACTTC. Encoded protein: CASSLRDRGYEQYF.

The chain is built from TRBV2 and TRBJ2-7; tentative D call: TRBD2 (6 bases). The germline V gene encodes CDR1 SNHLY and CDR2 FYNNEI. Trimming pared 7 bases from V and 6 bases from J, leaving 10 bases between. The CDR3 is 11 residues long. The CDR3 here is CASTPSVEQYF. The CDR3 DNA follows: TGTGCCAGCACGCCTAGCGTCGAGCAGTACTTC.

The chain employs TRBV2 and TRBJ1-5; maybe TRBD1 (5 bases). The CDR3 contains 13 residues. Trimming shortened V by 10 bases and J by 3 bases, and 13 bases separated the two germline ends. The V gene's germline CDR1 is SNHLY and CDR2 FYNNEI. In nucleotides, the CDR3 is TGTGCCAAAAGCGGGGGGATCAATCAGCCCCAGCATTTT. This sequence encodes CAKSGGINQPQHF.

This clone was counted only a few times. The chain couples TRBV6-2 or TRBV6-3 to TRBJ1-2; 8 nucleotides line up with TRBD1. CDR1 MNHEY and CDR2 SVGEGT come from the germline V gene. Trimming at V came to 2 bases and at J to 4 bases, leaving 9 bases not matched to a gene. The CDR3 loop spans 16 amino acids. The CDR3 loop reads CASSYPYRDRFYGYTF. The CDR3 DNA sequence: TGTGCCAGCAGTTACCCTTATCGGGACAGGTTCTATGGCTACACCTTC.

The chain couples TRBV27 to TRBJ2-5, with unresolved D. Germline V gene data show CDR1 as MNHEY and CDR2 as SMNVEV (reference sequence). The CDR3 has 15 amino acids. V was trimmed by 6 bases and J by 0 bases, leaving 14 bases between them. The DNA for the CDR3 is TGTGCCAGCAGAAACGACCTTTTGAACCAAGAGACCCAGTACTTC. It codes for CASRNDLLNQETQYF.

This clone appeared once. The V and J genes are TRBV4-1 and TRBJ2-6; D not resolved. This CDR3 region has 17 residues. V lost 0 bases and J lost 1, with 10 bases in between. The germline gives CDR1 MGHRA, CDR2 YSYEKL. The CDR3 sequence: CASSQDRLASGANVLTF. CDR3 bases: TGCGCCAGCAGCCAAGATAGATTAGCATCTGGGGCCAACGTCCTGACTTTC.

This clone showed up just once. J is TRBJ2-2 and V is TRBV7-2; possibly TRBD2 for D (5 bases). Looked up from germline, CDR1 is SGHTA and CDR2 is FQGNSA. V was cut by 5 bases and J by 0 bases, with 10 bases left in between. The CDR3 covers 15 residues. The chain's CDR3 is CASSRQRSNTGELFF. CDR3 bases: TGTGCCAGCAGCCGGCAGCGGTCGAACACCGGGGAGCTGTTTTTT.

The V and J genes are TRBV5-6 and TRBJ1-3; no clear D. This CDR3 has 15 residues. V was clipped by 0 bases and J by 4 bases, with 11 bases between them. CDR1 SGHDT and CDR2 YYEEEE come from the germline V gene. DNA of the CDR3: TGTGCCAGCAGCTTGGGTTTCCCTCTAGGAAACACCATATATTTT. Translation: CASSLGFPLGNTIYF. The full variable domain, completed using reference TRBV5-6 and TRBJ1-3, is DAGVTQSPTHLIKTRGQQVTLRCSPKSGHDTVSWYQQALGQGPQFIFQYYEEEERQRGNFPDRFSGHQFPNYSSELNVNALLLGDSALYLCASSLGFPLGNTIYFGEGSWLTVV.

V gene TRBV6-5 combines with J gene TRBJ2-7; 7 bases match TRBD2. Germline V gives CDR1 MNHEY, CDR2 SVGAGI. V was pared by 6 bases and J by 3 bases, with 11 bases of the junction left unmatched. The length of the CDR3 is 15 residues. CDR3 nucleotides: TGTGCCAGCAGCCAAAACTGGGGGGGGAGCTACGAGCAGTACTTC. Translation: CASSQNWGGSYEQYF.

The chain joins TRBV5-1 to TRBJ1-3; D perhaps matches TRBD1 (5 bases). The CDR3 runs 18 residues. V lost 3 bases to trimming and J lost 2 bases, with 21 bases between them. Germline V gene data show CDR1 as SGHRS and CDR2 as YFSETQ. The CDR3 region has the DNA TGCGCCAGCAGCTCGGAGGGACCCGACGGCGCGCCTGGAAACACCATATATTTT. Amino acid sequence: CASSSEGPDGAPGNTIYF.

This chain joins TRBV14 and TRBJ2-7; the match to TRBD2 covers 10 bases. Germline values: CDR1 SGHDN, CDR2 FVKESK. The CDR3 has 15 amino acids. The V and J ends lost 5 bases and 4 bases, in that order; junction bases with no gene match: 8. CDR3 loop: CASSYGLADTYEQYF. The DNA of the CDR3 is TGTGCCAGCAGCTACGGACTAGCGGATACTTACGAGCAGTACTTC.

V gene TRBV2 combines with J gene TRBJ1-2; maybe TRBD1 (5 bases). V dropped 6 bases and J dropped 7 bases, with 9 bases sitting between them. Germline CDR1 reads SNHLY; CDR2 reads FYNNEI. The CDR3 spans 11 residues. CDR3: CASRQEAGYTF. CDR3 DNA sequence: TGTGCCAGCAGACAGGAGGCTGGCTACACCTTC.